This T cell receptor (beta chain) originates from a study of shared clonotypes between healthy human individuals. For the study at large: Each donor's CD4 naive and CD4 memory cells filled three plates apiece, CD8 naive two, and CD8 memory one.

Libraries were prepared by immunoSEQ multiplex PCR; TCRdb keeps only in-frame clonotypes and omits some of them. Here the sample spans around 2.5 million clones, roughly 93% being singletons. Trimming removed 8 bases from V and 6 bases from J, with 16 bases in between. The germline V gene has CDR1 SGHVS and CDR2 FQNEAQ. The CDR3 has 14 amino acids. The V call is TRBV7-8, the J call TRBJ2-2; no clear D gene. Sequenced input: naive CD4+ T cells from PBMCs. The subset here: CD45RA+ positively selected. This TCR was sampled from a young man in good health. Some clones in this sample may be carry-over from other donors' samples. The CDR3 sequence is CASRQTGAAGELFF. CDR3 in DNA: TGTGCCAGCCGGCAAACGGGCGCGGCCGGGGAGCTGTTTTTT.